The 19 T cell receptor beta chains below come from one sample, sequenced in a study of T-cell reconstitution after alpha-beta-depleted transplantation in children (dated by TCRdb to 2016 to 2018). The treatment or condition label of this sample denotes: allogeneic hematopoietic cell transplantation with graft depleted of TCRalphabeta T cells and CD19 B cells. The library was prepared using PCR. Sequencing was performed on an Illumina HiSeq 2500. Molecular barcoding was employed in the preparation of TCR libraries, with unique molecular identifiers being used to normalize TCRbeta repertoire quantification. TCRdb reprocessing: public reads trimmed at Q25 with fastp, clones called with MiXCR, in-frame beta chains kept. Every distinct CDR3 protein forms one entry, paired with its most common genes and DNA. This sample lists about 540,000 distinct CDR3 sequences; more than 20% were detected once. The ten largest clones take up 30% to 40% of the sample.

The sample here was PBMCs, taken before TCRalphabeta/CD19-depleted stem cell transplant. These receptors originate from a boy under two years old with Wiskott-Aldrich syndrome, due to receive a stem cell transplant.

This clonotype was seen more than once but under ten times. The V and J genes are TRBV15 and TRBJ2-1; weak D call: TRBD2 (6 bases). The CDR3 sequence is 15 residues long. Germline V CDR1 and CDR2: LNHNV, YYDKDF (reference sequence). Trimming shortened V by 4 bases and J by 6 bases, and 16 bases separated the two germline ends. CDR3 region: CATSKGTAALNEQFF. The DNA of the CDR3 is TGTGCCACCAGCAAAGGGACTGCCGCCCTCAATGAGCAGTTCTTC.

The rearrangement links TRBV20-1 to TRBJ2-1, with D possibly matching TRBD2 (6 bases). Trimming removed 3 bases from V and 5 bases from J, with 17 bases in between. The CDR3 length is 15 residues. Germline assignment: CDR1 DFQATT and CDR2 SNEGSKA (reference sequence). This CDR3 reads CSASNPQEGHNEQFF. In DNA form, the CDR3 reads TGCAGTGCTAGTAACCCCCAGGAGGGGCACAATGAGCAGTTCTTC.

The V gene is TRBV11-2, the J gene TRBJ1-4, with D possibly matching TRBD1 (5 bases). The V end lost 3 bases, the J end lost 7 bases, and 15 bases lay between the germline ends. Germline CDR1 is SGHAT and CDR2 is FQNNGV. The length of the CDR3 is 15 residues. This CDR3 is CASSLNRGRGEKLFF. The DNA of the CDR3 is TGTGCCAGCAGCTTGAATAGGGGTCGGGGTGAAAAACTGTTTTTT.

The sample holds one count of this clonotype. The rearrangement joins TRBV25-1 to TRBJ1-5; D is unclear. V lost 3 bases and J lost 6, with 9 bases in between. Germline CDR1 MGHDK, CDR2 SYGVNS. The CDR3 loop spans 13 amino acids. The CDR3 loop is CASSDYAGQPQHF. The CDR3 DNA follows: TGTGCCAGCAGTGATTATGCGGGTCAGCCCCAGCATTTT.

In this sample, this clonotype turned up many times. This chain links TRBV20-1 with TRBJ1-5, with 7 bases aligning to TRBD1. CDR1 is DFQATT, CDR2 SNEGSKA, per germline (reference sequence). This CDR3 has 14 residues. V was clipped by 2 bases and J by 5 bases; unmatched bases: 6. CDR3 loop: CSARPDRAHQPQHF. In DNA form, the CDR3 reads TGCAGTGCTAGACCAGACAGGGCCCATCAGCCCCAGCATTTT.

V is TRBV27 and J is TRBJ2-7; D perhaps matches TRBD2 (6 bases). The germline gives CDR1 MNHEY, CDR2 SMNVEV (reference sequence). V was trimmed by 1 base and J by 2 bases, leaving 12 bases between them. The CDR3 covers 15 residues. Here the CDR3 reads CASSLYGGGAYEQYF. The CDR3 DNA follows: TGTGCCAGCAGTTTATATGGTGGCGGGGCCTACGAGCAGTACTTC.

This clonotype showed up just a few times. CDR3 loop: CSARGSSGSSYEQYF. CDR3 bases: TGCAGTGCTAGAGGGTCTAGCGGGAGCTCCTACGAGCAGTACTTC. The chain joins TRBV20-1 to TRBJ2-7, with TRBD2 matching over 10 bases. This CDR3 contains 15 residues. Germline V gives CDR1 DFQATT, CDR2 SNEGSKA (reference sequence). The ends lost 1 base at V and 0 bases at J; junction bases unmatched: 3.

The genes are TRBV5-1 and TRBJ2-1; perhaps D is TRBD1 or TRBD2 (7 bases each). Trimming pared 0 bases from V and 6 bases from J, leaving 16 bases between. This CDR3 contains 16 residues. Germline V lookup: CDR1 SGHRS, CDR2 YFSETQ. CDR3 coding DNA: TGCGCCAGCAGCTTGGCCGTAGGGGGCGGGGGCAATGAGCAGTTCTTC. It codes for CASSLAVGGGGNEQFF. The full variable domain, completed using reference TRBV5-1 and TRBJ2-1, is KAGVTQTPRYLIKTRGQQVTLSCSPISGHRSVSWYQQTPGQGLQFLFEYFSETQRNKGNFPGRFSGRQFSNSRSEMNVSTLELGDSALYLCASSLAVGGGGNEQFFGPGTRLTVL.

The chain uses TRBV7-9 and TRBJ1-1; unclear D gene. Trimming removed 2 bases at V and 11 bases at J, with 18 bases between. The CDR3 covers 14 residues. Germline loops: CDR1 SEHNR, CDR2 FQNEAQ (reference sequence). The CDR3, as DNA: TGTGCCAGCAGCTTACTGGCAGTCGGAGCTAGGGCTTTCTTT. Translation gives CASSLLAVGARAFF.

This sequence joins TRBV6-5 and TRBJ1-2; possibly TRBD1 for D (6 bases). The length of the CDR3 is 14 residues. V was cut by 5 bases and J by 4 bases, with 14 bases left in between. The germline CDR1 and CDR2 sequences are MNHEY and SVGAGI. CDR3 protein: CASSHDRLPYGYTF. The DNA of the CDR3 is TGTGCCAGCAGTCACGACAGGCTGCCCTATGGCTACACCTTC.

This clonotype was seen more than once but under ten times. CDR3 protein: CASSLDYRETQYF. Written as DNA, the CDR3 is TGCGCCAGCAGCTTGGACTATAGAGAGACCCAGTACTTC. V is TRBV5-1 and J is TRBJ2-5; no clear D gene. The germline V gene encodes CDR1 SGHRS and CDR2 YFSETQ. The CDR3 totals 13 residues. Trimming left V 0 bases short and J 4 bases short, with 7 bases between.

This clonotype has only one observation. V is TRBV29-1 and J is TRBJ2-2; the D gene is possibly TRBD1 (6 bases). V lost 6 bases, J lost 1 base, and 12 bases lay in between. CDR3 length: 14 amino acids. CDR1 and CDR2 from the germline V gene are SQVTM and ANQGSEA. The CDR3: CSVQRQENTGELFF. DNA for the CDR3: TGCAGCGTACAAAGACAGGAGAACACCGGGGAGCTGTTTTTT.

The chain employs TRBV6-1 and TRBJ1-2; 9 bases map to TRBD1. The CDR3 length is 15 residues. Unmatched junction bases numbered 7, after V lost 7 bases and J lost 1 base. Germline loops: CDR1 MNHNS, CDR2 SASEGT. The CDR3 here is CASNDRGKDNYGYTF. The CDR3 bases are TGTGCCAGCAATGACAGGGGGAAGGATAACTATGGCTACACCTTC.

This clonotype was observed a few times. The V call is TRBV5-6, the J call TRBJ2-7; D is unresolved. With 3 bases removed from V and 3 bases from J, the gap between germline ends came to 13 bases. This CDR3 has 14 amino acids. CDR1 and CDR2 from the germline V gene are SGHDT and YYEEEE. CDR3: CASSWTDGNYEQYF. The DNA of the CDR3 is TGTGCCAGCAGCTGGACGGACGGTAACTACGAGCAGTACTTC.

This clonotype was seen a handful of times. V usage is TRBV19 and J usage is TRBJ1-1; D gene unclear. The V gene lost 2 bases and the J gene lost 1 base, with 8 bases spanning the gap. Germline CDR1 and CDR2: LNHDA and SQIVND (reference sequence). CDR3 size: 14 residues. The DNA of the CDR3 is TGTGCCAGTAGTATATTCGGCAGGAACACTGAAGCTTTCTTT. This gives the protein CASSIFGRNTEAFF.

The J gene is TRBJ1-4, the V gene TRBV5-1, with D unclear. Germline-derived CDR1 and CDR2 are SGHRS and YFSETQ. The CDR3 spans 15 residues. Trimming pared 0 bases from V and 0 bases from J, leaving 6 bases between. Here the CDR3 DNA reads TGCGCCAGCAGCTTGGAGGCCTCAACTAATGAAAAACTGTTTTTT. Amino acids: CASSLEASTNEKLFF.

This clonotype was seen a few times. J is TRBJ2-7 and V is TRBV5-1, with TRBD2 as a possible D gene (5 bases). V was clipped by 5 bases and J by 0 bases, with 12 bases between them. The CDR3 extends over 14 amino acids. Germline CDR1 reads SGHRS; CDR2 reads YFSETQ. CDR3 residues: CASRRAQSSYEQYF. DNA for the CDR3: TGCGCCAGCAGGAGGGCTCAAAGCTCCTACGAGCAGTACTTC.

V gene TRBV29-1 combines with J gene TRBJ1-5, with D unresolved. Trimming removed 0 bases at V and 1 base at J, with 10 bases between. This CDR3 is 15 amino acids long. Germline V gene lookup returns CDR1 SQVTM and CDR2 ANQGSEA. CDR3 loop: CSVEERRASNQPQHF. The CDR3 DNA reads TGCAGCGTTGAAGAACGAAGGGCCAGCAATCAGCCCCAGCATTTT.

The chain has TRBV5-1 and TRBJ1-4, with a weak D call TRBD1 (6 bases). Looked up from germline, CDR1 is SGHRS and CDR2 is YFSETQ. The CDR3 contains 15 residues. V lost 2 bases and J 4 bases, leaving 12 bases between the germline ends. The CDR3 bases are TGCGCCAGCAGCTTTTCGACAGGAAGTAATGAAAAACTGTTTTTT. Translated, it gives CASSFSTGSNEKLFF.